What follows are 13 T cell receptor beta chains derived from one specimen sequenced in a study of cytomegalovirus exposure and HLA in healthy donors. PCR employed 60 Vbeta and 13 Jbeta primers. Method: immunoSEQ multiplex PCR; TCRdb's copy keeps in-frame clones and lacks some. Seen here are around 150,000 clones, 79% observed once, and the top ten hold 2.1%. The sequencing sample was made of PBMCs. The receptors were gathered from a man aged 35 to 55 in good health and CMV-seronegative.

The chain uses TRBV5-8 and TRBJ2-7; D not certain. Germline CDR1 SGHTS, CDR2 YDEGEE. The CDR3 length is 11 residues. Trimming shortened V by 0 bases and J by 6 bases, and 4 bases separated the two germline ends. The CDR3 here is CASSLASEQYF. The CDR3 DNA reads TGTGCCAGCAGCTTGGCATCCGAGCAGTACTTC.

This chain links TRBV5-1 with TRBJ2-6; 7 nucleotides match TRBD1. CDR1 and CDR2 from the germline V gene are SGHRS and YFSETQ. The CDR3 sequence is 16 residues long. J lost 2 bases, V lost 4 bases, and 6 bases had no gene match. The CDR3: CASSPGTATGANVLTF. The CDR3 coding sequence is TGCGCCAGCAGCCCGGGGACAGCCACTGGGGCCAACGTCCTGACTTTC.

V usage is TRBV5-1 and J usage is TRBJ2-6; D remains unclear. The ends were cut back, 2 bases at V and 3 bases at J, with 3 bases in the middle. This CDR3 comprises 13 residues. Germline V gives CDR1 SGHRS, CDR2 YFSETQ. The CDR3 sequence is CASSFGGANVLTF. CDR3 sequence (DNA): TGCGCCAGCAGCTTCGGTGGGGCCAACGTCCTGACTTTC.

The V and J genes are TRBV6-6 and TRBJ2-2, with D perhaps TRBD2 (6 bases). This CDR3 has 14 residues. V lost 7 bases, J lost 4 bases, and 13 bases lay in between. Germline CDR1 and CDR2: MNHNY and SVGAGI (reference sequence). The CDR3 DNA follows: TGTGCCAGCACCGGGGGAAGGGGCACCGGGGAGCTGTTTTTT. Residues: CASTGGRGTGELFF.

The chain recombines TRBV28 with TRBJ1-5; weak D call: TRBD1 (5 bases). The CDR3 is 15 amino acids. CDR1 and CDR2 from the germline V gene are MDHEN and SYDVKM. With 6 bases removed from V and 7 bases from J, the gap between germline ends came to 19 bases. Here the CDR3 DNA reads TGTGCCAGCAGGGCGGGGGGGATATCGGGCCAGCCCCAGCATTTT. Amino acids: CASRAGGISGQPQHF.

In the case of this clone: The junction does not match germline at one end; this may be a read error. The V and J genes are TRBV27 and TRBJ2-7; the match to TRBD1 covers 8 bases. The CDR3 contains 11 residues. Germline loops: CDR1 MNHEY, CDR2 SMNVEV (reference sequence). CDR3 sequence reads: CASRDHRGKDF. CDR3 nucleotide sequence: TGTGCCAGCAGAGACCACAGGGGGAAGGACTTC.

In DNA, the CDR3 is TGTGCCAGCAGTGACGAAGCACAGGGAATCAAGGCTTTCTTT. The encoded protein is CASSDEAQGIKAFF. The chain has TRBV6-1 and TRBJ1-1; the D gene is possibly TRBD1 (6 bases). Germline CDR1 and CDR2: MNHNS and SASEGT. Trimming removed 3 bases at V and 11 bases at J, with 19 bases between. The CDR3 contains 14 residues.

This chain uses TRBV21-1 with TRBJ2-4; the table's TRBD1 call for D was not verified on the DNA. TRBV21-1 is described as a pseudogene. The CDR3 has 16 residues. CDR3 amino acids: CASSRDRGEAKNIQYF. The CDR3 DNA reads TGTGCCAGCAGCAGAGACAGGGGGGAGGCCAAAAACATTCAGTACTTC.

The chain couples TRBV27 to TRBJ2-1; 7 nucleotides line up with TRBD2. CDR1 is MNHEY, CDR2 SMNVEV, per germline (reference sequence). The CDR3 totals 17 residues. V shed 2 bases, J shed 0 bases, and the junction held 7 bases outside the gene matches. The CDR3 spells CASSLKSGKSSYNEQFF. The CDR3 DNA reads as TGTGCCAGCAGTTTAAAAAGCGGGAAGAGCTCCTACAATGAGCAGTTCTTC.

The chain joins TRBV7-2 to TRBJ2-3; perhaps TRBD2 as D (5 bases). Trimming pared 0 bases from V and 12 bases from J, leaving 16 bases between. Germline assignment: CDR1 SGHTA and CDR2 FQGNSA. The length of the CDR3 is 14 residues. CDR3 DNA sequence: TGTGCCAGCAGCTTAGCGACCCAAGCGTCGGGACAGTATTTT. It yields the protein CASSLATQASGQYF. The full variable domain, in which reference TRBV7-2 and TRBJ2-3 provide the parts outside the CDR3, is GAGVSQSPSNKVTEKGKDVELRCDPISGHTALYWYRQSLGQGLEFLIYFQGNSAPDKSGLPSDRFSAERTGGSVSTLTIQRTQQEDSAVYLCASSLATQASGQYFGPGTRLTVL.

This clone was counted a single time. The chain joins TRBV6-1 to TRBJ1-2; unclear D gene. There are 13 residues in the CDR3. Deletions cut 2 bases from V and 7 bases from J, with 11 bases between. Germline V gene sequence: CDR1 MNHNS, CDR2 SASEGT. The CDR3 DNA follows: TGTGCCAGCAGTGAACAGGAGGGTTTTGGCTACACCTTC. Protein sequence: CASSEQEGFGYTF.

The chain uses TRBV6-6 and TRBJ2-1; D is perhaps TRBD2 (6 bases). Trimming left V 2 bases short and J 4 bases short, with 12 bases between. CDR3 length: 15 residues. Germline assignment: CDR1 MNHNY and CDR2 SVGAGI (reference sequence). This CDR3 is CASSYGRPEYNEQFF. The CDR3 coding sequence is TGTGCCAGCAGTTACGGGAGGCCTGAATACAATGAGCAGTTCTTC.

The chain recombines TRBV6-5 with TRBJ2-2; 7 positions match TRBD1. Germline values: CDR1 MNHEY, CDR2 SVGAGI. The CDR3 covers 14 residues. The ends lost 7 bases at V and 7 bases at J; junction bases unmatched: 9. The CDR3 DNA reads TGTGCCAGCACGAGAAGGGGGCACAGCGGGGAGCTGTTTTTT. As protein: CASTRRGHSGELFF.